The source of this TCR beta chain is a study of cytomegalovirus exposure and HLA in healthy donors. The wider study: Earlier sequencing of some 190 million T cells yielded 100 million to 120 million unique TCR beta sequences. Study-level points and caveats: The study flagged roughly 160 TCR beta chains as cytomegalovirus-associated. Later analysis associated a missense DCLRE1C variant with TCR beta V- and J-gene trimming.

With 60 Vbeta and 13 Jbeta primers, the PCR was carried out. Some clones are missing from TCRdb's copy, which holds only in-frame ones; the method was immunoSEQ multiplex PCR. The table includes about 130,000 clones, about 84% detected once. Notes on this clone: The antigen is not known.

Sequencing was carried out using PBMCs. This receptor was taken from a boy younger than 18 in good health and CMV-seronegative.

The CDR3 bases are TGTGCCATCCCGAAGGAGGGAACCCCCGAGACCCAGTACTTC. This encodes CAIPKEGTPETQYF. V and J are TRBV6-1 and TRBJ2-5, with TRBD2 as a possible D gene (6 bases). The CDR3 extends over 14 amino acids. V gave up 10 bases and J gave up 5 bases, with 20 bases separating them. Germline V lookup: CDR1 MNHNS, CDR2 SASEGT.